Shown below are 30 T cell receptor beta chains from a single sample sequenced in a study of vaccination effects on CD4 cells after COVID-19. The culture ran for 9 to 11 days, and then CD4+ T cells were isolated. The antigens for these receptors are not known. This table comes from immunoSEQ multiplex PCR, and its TCRdb copy is limited to in-frame clones, with some not included. The data contain more than 60,000 clones, approximately 72% of them seen just once; the ten biggest clones take up under 30%. The sequenced sample was CD4+ T cells from PBMCs cultured without peptide, obtained before COVID-19 vaccination. These receptor sequences come from a human donor who had a prior SARS-CoV-2 infection.

The chain couples TRBV4-1 to TRBJ1-4, with a tentative D call TRBD1 (6 bases). The length of the CDR3 is 17 residues. Trimming removed 2 bases from V and 6 bases from J, with 19 bases in between. Germline V lookup: CDR1 MGHRA, CDR2 YSYEKL. CDR3 sequence (DNA): TGCGCCAGCAGCCAAATCTCGCAGGGGATGGGTTATGAAAAACTGTTTTTT. Amino acid sequence: CASSQISQGMGYEKLFF.

This clone has only a few counts. The chain links TRBV7-9 to TRBJ1-1; D not certain. V was pared by 0 bases and J by 1 base, with 9 bases between. This CDR3 region has 15 residues. Germline loops: CDR1 SEHNR, CDR2 FQNEAQ (reference sequence). The CDR3 protein is CASSLALSGNTEAFF. The CDR3 nucleotides read TGTGCCAGCAGCTTAGCGTTGTCAGGGAACACTGAAGCTTTCTTT. The full variable domain, completed using reference TRBV7-9 and TRBJ1-1, is DTGVSQNPRHKITKRGQNVTFRCDPISEHNRLYWYRQTLGQGPEFLTYFQNEAQLEKSRLLSDRFSAERPKGSFSTLEIQRTEQGDSAMYLCASSLALSGNTEAFFGQGTRLTVV.

The gene calls are TRBV7-9 and TRBJ1-6; D is undetermined. The germline V and J ends were trimmed by 4 bases and 8 bases, with 15 bases remaining between them. CDR3 size: 15 residues. Germline loops: CDR1 SEHNR, CDR2 FQNEAQ (reference sequence). The CDR3 sequence is CASSSGIPGDSPLHF. The CDR3 DNA sequence: TGTGCCAGCAGCTCCGGTATCCCGGGTGATTCACCCCTCCACTTT.

The gene calls are TRBV5-1 and TRBJ1-1; tentative D call: TRBD1 (5 bases). The CDR3 extends over 16 amino acids. V was cut by 0 bases and J by 0 bases, with 12 bases left in between. Germline assignment: CDR1 SGHRS and CDR2 YFSETQ. The CDR3 sequence: CASSLVSGIMNTEAFF. CDR3 bases: TGCGCCAGCAGCTTGGTCTCAGGGATCATGAACACTGAAGCTTTCTTT. Together with reference TRBV5-1 and TRBJ1-1, the CDR3 gives the full variable domain: KAGVTQTPRYLIKTRGQQVTLSCSPISGHRSVSWYQQTPGQGLQFLFEYFSETQRNKGNFPGRFSGRQFSNSRSEMNVSTLELGDSALYLCASSLVSGIMNTEAFFGQGTRLTVV.

This clone was seen only a few times. The V call is TRBV4-3, the J call TRBJ2-5; D gene unclear. The CDR3 loop spans 13 amino acids. Trimming took 1 base from V and 2 from J, leaving 5 bases between them. Per the germline V gene, CDR1 is LGHNA and CDR2 is YSLEER. The CDR3 coding sequence is TGCGCCAGCAGCCAAGTGGGGCAAGAGACCCAGTACTTC. Amino acids: CASSQVGQETQYF.

The rearrangement joins TRBV7-9 to TRBJ2-5; either TRBD1 or TRBD2 may fit D (6 bases each). The CDR3 has 13 residues. V was clipped by 2 bases and J by 8 bases, with 12 bases between them. The germline CDR1 and CDR2 sequences are SEHNR and FQNEAQ (reference sequence). CDR3 residues: CASSLSSGATQYF. The CDR3 DNA is TGTGCCAGCAGCTTATCTTCGGGGGCTACCCAGTACTTC.

The chain links TRBV7-9 to TRBJ1-1, with 8 nucleotides matching TRBD1. Germline lookup yields CDR1 SEHNR and CDR2 FQNEAQ (reference sequence). The CDR3 extends over 17 amino acids. The V segment lost 5 bases and the J segment 1 base; nucleotides outside the gene matches: 12. As DNA, the CDR3 is TGTGCCAGCAGCCGACAGGTTCGGACAGGGCGGAACACTGAAGCTTTCTTT. Translated: CASSRQVRTGRNTEAFF.

The J gene is TRBJ1-2, the V gene TRBV4-1; D remains ambiguous. Trimming stripped 1 base from V and 5 bases from J, with 17 bases between. CDR3 length equals 16 residues. Germline V lookup: CDR1 MGHRA, CDR2 YSYEKL. The CDR3 is CASSQVGSGGGYGYTF. CDR3 nucleotides: TGCGCCAGCAGCCAAGTCGGCTCAGGAGGCGGATATGGCTACACCTTC.

The chain is built from TRBV11-3 and TRBJ2-2; tentatively, D is TRBD2 (6 bases). The V and J ends lost 6 bases and 6 bases respectively, with 20 bases between them. CDR1 is SGHNT and CDR2 is YENEEA in the germline V gene. The CDR3 extends over 16 amino acids. The CDR3 nucleotides are TGTGCCAGCAGAAAAGAACCGGGACTCCTCGCCGGGGAGCTGTTTTTT. Its protein product is CASRKEPGLLAGELFF.

In DNA, the CDR3 is TGTGCCAGCAGCCAAGATGTCCCGGGGGGTAGCACAGATACGCAGTATTTT. It is translated as CASSQDVPGGSTDTQYF. This rearrangement joins TRBV3-1 (or the pseudogene TRBV3-2) to TRBJ2-3; 7 positions match TRBD2. Germline CDR1 LGHDT, CDR2 YNNKEL (reference sequence). V lost 0 bases to trimming and J lost 0 bases; unmatched junction nucleotides: 6. The CDR3 contains 17 residues.

This chain connects TRBV19 to TRBJ1-2; the match to TRBD1 covers 9 bases. Looked up from germline, CDR1 is LNHDA and CDR2 is SQIVND (reference sequence). CDR3 length equals 17 residues. Unmatched junction bases numbered 13, after V lost 4 bases and J lost 4 bases. DNA for the CDR3: TGTGCCAGTAGTACACCGGGACAGGGTGGATTGGGCTATGGCTACACCTTC. It translates to CASSTPGQGGLGYGYTF. The full variable domain, its missing parts supplied by reference TRBV19 and TRBJ1-2, is DGGITQSPKYLFRKEGQNVTLSCEQNLNHDAMYWYRQDPGQGLRLIYYSQIVNDFQKGDIAEGYSVSREKKESFPLTVTSAQKNPTAFYLCASSTPGQGGLGYGYTFGSGTRLTVV.

The V gene is TRBV5-1, the J gene TRBJ2-1, with 7 bases fitting TRBD1. This CDR3 contains 16 residues. CDR1 is SGHRS, CDR2 YFSETQ, per germline. Germline trimming cut 0 bases from V and 2 bases from J; bases unmatched to any gene: 5. Here the CDR3 DNA reads TGCGCCAGCAGCTTGGGAGGGGGCAACCCCTACAATGAGCAGTTCTTC. Protein: CASSLGGGNPYNEQFF.

This chain uses TRBV11-2 with TRBJ1-1; D may be TRBD1 (5 bases). V was pared by 0 bases and J by 7 bases, with 9 bases between. The germline gives CDR1 SGHAT, CDR2 FQNNGV. The CDR3 consists of 13 residues. The DNA of the CDR3 is TGTGCCAGCAGCTTAGACAGGGAAGATGAAGCTTTCTTT. Translated, it gives CASSLDREDEAFF. Drawing the rest from reference TRBV11-2 and TRBJ1-1, the complete variable domain is EAGVAQSPRYKIIEKRQSVAFWCNPISGHATLYWYQQILGQGPKLLIQFQNNGVVDDSQLPKDRFSAERLKGVDSTLKIQPAKLEDSAVYLCASSLDREDEAFFGQGTRLTVV.

V and J are TRBV7-6 and TRBJ2-6; 9 bases agree with TRBD1. V was clipped by 1 base and J by 2 bases; unmatched bases: 0. The CDR3 is 16 residues long. Germline V gene lookup returns CDR1 SGHVS and CDR2 FNYEAQ. The CDR3 is CASSLGQGAGANVLTF. The CDR3 region has the DNA TGTGCCAGCAGCTTAGGACAGGGGGCTGGGGCCAACGTCCTGACTTTC.

This clone has more than one count but fewer than ten. The chain uses TRBV2 and TRBJ2-1, with TRBD2 matching over 7 bases. CDR3 size: 15 residues. Germline CDR1 SNHLY, CDR2 FYNNEI. J gave up 9 bases and V 2 bases, and 10 bases lay outside the gene matches. CDR3 sequence: CASSEQRGTFGEQFF. The CDR3, as DNA: TGTGCCAGCAGTGAACAGCGGGGCACCTTTGGTGAGCAGTTCTTC. The full variable domain, in which reference TRBV2 and TRBJ2-1 provide the parts outside the CDR3, is EPEVTQTPSHQVTQMGQEVILRCVPISNHLYFYWYRQILGQKVEFLVSFYNNEISEKSEIFDDQFSVERPDGSNFTLKIRSTKLEDSAMYFCASSEQRGTFGEQFFGPGTRLTVL.

V usage is TRBV29-1 and J usage is TRBJ1-1; D perhaps matches TRBD1 (5 bases). Germline loops: CDR1 SQVTM, CDR2 ANQGSEA. The CDR3 sequence is 14 residues long. Deletions cut 6 bases from V and 3 bases from J, with 17 bases between. The CDR3 coding sequence is TGCAGCGTCGCCCAAGGGGCAGCTTACACTGAAGCTTTCTTT. It yields the protein CSVAQGAAYTEAFF.

The V and J genes are TRBV2 and TRBJ2-5; D unclear. Trimming pared 7 bases from V and 0 bases from J, leaving 6 bases between. CDR3 length: 12 residues. Germline V gene sequence: CDR1 SNHLY, CDR2 FYNNEI. DNA for the CDR3: TGTGCCAGCACCTCATACCAAGAGACCCAGTACTTC. Translating gives CASTSYQETQYF.

The chain has TRBV7-2 and TRBJ1-1, with a weak D call TRBD1 (5 bases). Trimming stripped 5 bases from V and 0 bases from J, with 16 bases between. The CDR3 is 16 amino acids. In germline, CDR1 is SGHTA, CDR2 FQGNSA. The chain's CDR3 is CASSVSGGGMNTEAFF. The DNA of the CDR3 is TGTGCCAGCAGCGTCTCCGGGGGGGGTATGAACACTGAAGCTTTCTTT.

The V gene is TRBV7-6, the J gene TRBJ2-7; 11 nucleotides align to TRBD2. V trimming: 5 bases; J trimming: 4 bases; junction bases outside the gene matches: 10. There are 16 residues in the CDR3. Per the germline V gene, CDR1 is SGHVS and CDR2 is FNYEAQ. CDR3 in DNA: TGTGCCAGCAGCCCGGGGTGGGCTAGCGGGAGGTACGAGCAGTACTTC. It translates to CASSPGWASGRYEQYF.

The chain is built from TRBV7-2 and TRBJ1-1; 12 bases are shared with TRBD1. CDR3 length: 17 amino acids. Germline CDR1 SGHTA, CDR2 FQGNSA. Trimming took 5 bases from V and 7 from J; bases not matched to a gene: 14. CDR3 sequence reads: CASSRGGQGAQSGEAFF. The CDR3, as DNA: TGTGCCAGCAGCCGCGGGGGACAGGGGGCCCAATCTGGTGAAGCTTTCTTT. Drawing the rest from reference TRBV7-2 and TRBJ1-1, the complete variable domain is GAGVSQSPSNKVTEKGKDVELRCDPISGHTALYWYRQSLGQGLEFLIYFQGNSAPDKSGLPSDRFSAERTGGSVSTLTIQRTQQEDSAVYLCASSRGGQGAQSGEAFFGQGTRLTVV.

The chain joins TRBV19 to TRBJ2-7; tentative D call: TRBD2 (6 bases). Germline-derived CDR1 and CDR2 are LNHDA and SQIVND (reference sequence). The CDR3 consists of 16 residues. The V end was cut by 5 bases, the J end by 0 bases, with 17 bases between. This CDR3 is CASSPRSGLSSYEQYF. The DNA of the CDR3 is TGTGCCAGTAGTCCCAGGTCGGGACTCAGCTCCTACGAGCAGTACTTC.

The rearrangement links TRBV6-5 to TRBJ2-2; D gene unclear. The CDR3 consists of 14 residues. Germline loops: CDR1 MNHEY, CDR2 SVGAGI. V was cut by 3 bases and J by 2 bases, with 7 bases left in between. The CDR3 DNA sequence: TGTGCCAGCAGTTATCGGACCAACACCGGGGAGCTGTTTTTT. Amino acids: CASSYRTNTGELFF.

The chain is built from TRBV5-1 and TRBJ1-1; TRBD1 is a possible D gene (5 bases). Germline V gene sequence: CDR1 SGHRS, CDR2 YFSETQ. V lost 4 bases to trimming and J lost 5 bases, with 15 bases between them. This CDR3 spans 14 amino acids. The DNA for the CDR3 is TGCGCCAGCAGCGGGGCGGGGCGGGGGACTGAAGCTTTCTTT. Its protein product is CASSGAGRGTEAFF.

V and J are TRBV6-1 and TRBJ2-3, with 8 positions matching TRBD1. This CDR3 has 17 amino acids. V was clipped by 2 bases and J by 6 bases; unmatched bases: 13. CDR1 is MNHNS and CDR2 is SASEGT in the germline V gene. This CDR3 reads CASSEQGAAGFRDTQYF. Here the CDR3 DNA reads TGTGCCAGCAGTGAACAGGGGGCCGCGGGATTTCGTGATACGCAGTATTTT.

This chain joins TRBV5-1 and TRBJ1-1; D call uncertain. CDR1 and CDR2 from the germline V gene are SGHRS and YFSETQ. The CDR3 loop spans 13 amino acids. The V gene lost 1 base and the J gene lost 4 bases, with 8 bases spanning the gap. CDR3 loop: CASSLIPGTEAFF. The DNA of the CDR3 is TGCGCCAGCAGCTTGATTCCTGGCACTGAAGCTTTCTTT.

The gene calls are TRBV7-9 and TRBJ2-7; 10 bases are shared with TRBD1. The junction had 9 bases not matched to a gene; V was cut back by 5 bases and J by 8 bases. Germline V gene sequence: CDR1 SEHNR, CDR2 FQNEAQ (reference sequence). The CDR3 length is 14 residues. CDR3 loop: CASSPGTGVTKQYF. CDR3 DNA: TGTGCCAGCAGCCCCGGGACAGGGGTTACGAAGCAGTACTTC.

V usage is TRBV6-1 and J usage is TRBJ2-1; 15 nucleotides agree with TRBD2. The ends lost 6 bases at V and 0 bases at J; junction bases unmatched: 18. Germline V lookup: CDR1 MNHNS, CDR2 SASEGT. The CDR3 length is 22 residues. CDR3 in DNA: TGTGCCAGCAGGGAAAGGGGTGGGACTAGCGGGAGGTTAGGGCTCTCCTACAATGAGCAGTTCTTC. Amino acids: CASRERGGTSGRLGLSYNEQFF.

The CDR3: CASRWWIGGGYNEKLFF. CDR3 nucleotide sequence: TGTGCCAGCAGATGGTGGATAGGAGGGGGTTATAATGAAAAACTGTTTTTT. The V call is TRBV2, the J call TRBJ1-4; a possible D gene is TRBD1 (6 bases). Germline values: CDR1 SNHLY, CDR2 FYNNEI. The CDR3 length is 17 residues. The germline V and J ends were trimmed by 6 bases and 4 bases, with 21 bases remaining between them.

This sequence joins TRBV6-2 or TRBV6-3 and TRBJ2-3, with D possibly matching TRBD2 (6 bases). Germline CDR1 and CDR2: MNHEY and SVGEGT. The CDR3 is made up of 12 amino acids. The V gene lost 4 bases and the J gene lost 8 bases, with 10 bases spanning the gap. This CDR3 is CASSLAAPTQYF. The CDR3 DNA reads as TGTGCCAGCAGTTTAGCGGCACCTACGCAGTATTTT.

In the case of this clone: One end of the junction fails to match germline, which may point to a read error. The chain carries TRBV12-3 or TRBV12-4 and TRBJ2-7, with unresolved D. The CDR3 is made up of 12 amino acids. The CDR3: CASSSGESGLDF. The CDR3, as DNA: TGTGCCAGCAGTTCGGGCGAGTCGGGTCTGGACTTC.